The 30 T cell receptor beta chains listed next were all sequenced from one sample in a study of metastatic and nonmetastatic thyroid tumors. TCRdb re-clonotyped the PCR reads through MiXCR. The sample lists tens of thousands of clones, 10% to 15% occurring once. All patients were treatment-naive before thyroid surgery. The source material was blood. These receptors all stem from a female donor with papillary thyroid cancer or a benign thyroid nodule (not recorded which). Some clones in this sample may be carry-over from other donors' samples.

On this clone: This could be a read error, since a much larger clone is one nucleotide away. The chain is built from TRBV5-5 and TRBJ2-7; D is unresolved. In germline, CDR1 is SGHKS, CDR2 YYEKEE (reference sequence). This CDR3 is built from 13 residues. V lost 5 bases, J lost 3 bases, and 12 bases lay in between. The CDR3 region has the DNA TGTGCCAGCAGTTTCGGCGGCTACTACGAGCAGTACTTC. It specifies CASSFGGYYEQYF.

Details on this clone: A much larger clone sits a single nucleotide away, making a read error possible. This chain links TRBV20-1 with TRBJ2-4, with TRBD1 matching 8 bases. Looked up from germline, CDR1 is DFQATT and CDR2 is SNEGSKA (reference sequence). The CDR3 has 15 residues. The CDR3 DNA reads TGCAGTGCTAGAGATCCGACAGGGGCAAAAAACATTCAGTGCTTC. Translated, it gives CSARDPTGAKNIQCF.

This clone was detected ten times or more. The chain links TRBV6-6 to TRBJ1-1; unclear D gene. The CDR3 runs 14 residues. Germline CDR1 MNHNY, CDR2 SVGAGI (reference sequence). Deletions cut 0 bases from V and 1 base from J, with 6 bases between. The CDR3 region has the DNA TGTGCCAGCAGTTACTCGAAAGGGAACACTGAAGCTTTCTTT. The encoded protein is CASSYSKGNTEAFF.

In this sample, this clone turned up many times. The gene calls are TRBV2 and TRBJ2-7, with 12 bases identical to TRBD2. J gave up 2 bases and V 6 bases, and 2 bases lay outside the gene matches. The CDR3 runs 14 residues. CDR1 is SNHLY, CDR2 FYNNEI, per germline. CDR3 in amino acids: CASSASGRAYEQYF. In nucleotides, the CDR3 is TGTGCCAGCAGCGCTAGCGGGAGGGCCTACGAGCAGTACTTC.

This clone was counted many times. Other nucleotide sequences in the sample specify the same CDR3. CDR3 DNA sequence: TGTGCCAGTAGTATTATCGGCACAGATACGCAGTATTTT. It encodes CASSIIGTDTQYF. The V gene is TRBV19, the J gene TRBJ2-3; D unresolved. The CDR3 has 13 amino acids. The V end lost 3 bases, the J end lost 1 base, and 5 bases lay between the germline ends. The germline CDR1 and CDR2 sequences are LNHDA and SQIVND (reference sequence).

This clone occurred many times. The chain recombines TRBV6-2 or TRBV6-3 with TRBJ1-1; 9 bases are a match to TRBD1. V gave up 2 bases and J gave up 7 bases; unmatched junction bases: 17. CDR3 length: 18 residues. Looked up from germline, CDR1 is MNHEY and CDR2 is SVGEGT. The CDR3 DNA sequence: TGTGCCAGCAGTTACAACCGGGACAGGGCCCTAACAAGCCATGAAGCTTTCTTT. It translates to CASSYNRDRALTSHEAFF.

This clone was observed at least ten times. J is TRBJ2-7 and V is TRBV11-2, with 7 nucleotides matching TRBD2. The CDR3 extends over 13 amino acids. From germline, CDR1 is SGHAT and CDR2 FQNNGV. V lost 0 bases, J lost 6 bases, and 2 bases stayed unmatched. CDR3 residues: CASSLEVAGEQYF. The CDR3 DNA sequence: TGTGCCAGCAGCTTAGAGGTAGCGGGCGAGCAGTACTTC.

This clone was observed a handful of times. The chain links TRBV6-4 to TRBJ2-1; 9 bases agree with TRBD2. CDR3 length: 16 residues. The V gene's germline CDR1 is MRHNA and CDR2 SNTAGT. V trimming: 5 bases; J trimming: 5 bases; junction bases outside the gene matches: 10. The CDR3 reads CASSTNVAGDHNEQFF. For the CDR3, the DNA is TGTGCCAGCAGTACCAATGTAGCGGGAGACCACAATGAGCAGTTCTTC.

This clone was found many times. The genes are TRBV6-2 or TRBV6-3 and TRBJ2-1; weak D call: TRBD1 (5 bases). Trimming removed 0 bases from V and 2 bases from J, with 17 bases in between. Germline-derived CDR1 and CDR2 are MNHEY and SVGEGT. CDR3 length equals 18 residues. The CDR3 sequence is CASSYSRSETATYNEQFF. DNA for the CDR3: TGTGCCAGCAGTTACTCGAGGTCTGAGACAGCTACCTACAATGAGCAGTTCTTC.

Points on this clone: A much larger clonotype is one base distant, so this may be a read error. The gene calls are TRBV7-2 and TRBJ2-3; the D call may be TRBD1 or TRBD2 (5 bases each). Germline V gives CDR1 SGHTA, CDR2 FQGNSA. The CDR3 sequence is 13 residues long. V shed 1 base and J shed 6 bases, with 8 bases lying between them. The chain's CDR3 is CASSLGGFDTQYF. For the CDR3, the DNA is TGTGCCAGCAGCTTAGGGGGGTTCGATACGCAGTATTTT.

A note on this clone: This sample also contains other DNA sequences that code for the same CDR3. The chain couples TRBV18 to TRBJ2-4, with TRBD1 matching 11 bases. The CDR3 is 14 residues long. CDR1 and CDR2 from the germline V gene are KGHSH and LQKENI. J was trimmed by 8 bases and V by 3 bases; bases with no gene match: 3. This chain's CDR3 is CASSPGQGGDIQYF. In nucleotides, the CDR3 is TGTGCCAGCTCACCGGGACAGGGGGGCGACATTCAGTACTTC.

This clone was seen once. This chain joins TRBV20-1 and TRBJ2-1; 11 bases align to TRBD2. Trimming took 3 bases from V and 7 from J; bases not matched to a gene: 5. Germline values: CDR1 DFQATT, CDR2 SNEGSKA (reference sequence). This CDR3 region has 14 residues. CDR3 in amino acids: CSASLAGGLNEQFF. Written as DNA, the CDR3 is TGCAGTGCTAGTCTAGCGGGAGGTCTTAATGAGCAGTTCTTC.

This clone was seen repeatedly, ten times or more. The chain uses TRBV6-1 and TRBJ1-1; TRBD1 matches 8 bases. The germline CDR1 and CDR2 sequences are MNHNS and SASEGT. The length of the CDR3 is 16 residues. After removal of 5 bases from V and 1 base from J, the junction contained 9 bases not matched to a gene. CDR3 sequence (DNA): TGTGCCAGCAGTCACGACAGGGGAGAGGGGAACACTGAAGCTTTCTTT. Translated, it gives CASSHDRGEGNTEAFF.

This clone was seen ten or more times. The J gene is TRBJ1-5, the V gene TRBV19; D unclear. Trimming took off 5 bases at V and 0 bases at J, with 8 bases between the two ends. The CDR3 covers 14 residues. CDR1 LNHDA and CDR2 SQIVND come from the germline V gene (reference sequence). The CDR3, as DNA: TGTGCCAGTAGTTTGATTTCTAGCAATCAGCCCCAGCATTTT. Translating gives CASSLISSNQPQHF.

This clone was detected many times. V and J are TRBV27 and TRBJ2-1; weak D call: TRBD2 (6 bases). The CDR3 runs to 15 residues. V was trimmed by 7 bases and J by 3 bases, leaving 16 bases between them. Germline CDR1 MNHEY, CDR2 SMNVEV (reference sequence). The CDR3 sequence: CASKNGLSNYNEQFF. CDR3 DNA: TGTGCCAGCAAGAACGGACTATCCAACTACAATGAGCAGTTCTTC.

This clone was detected many times. The chain is built from TRBV28 and TRBJ1-3; 10 bases line up with TRBD1. J lost 4 bases, V lost 1 base, and 7 bases had no gene match. Per the germline V gene, CDR1 is MDHEN and CDR2 is SYDVKM. This CDR3 has 17 residues. CDR3 in DNA: TGTGCCAGCAGTTTATTTCGGACAGGGGGTCGGGGAAACACCATATATTTT. Its translation: CASSLFRTGGRGNTIYF.

As for this clone: Being one base from a much bigger clone, this may be a read error. Other nucleotide sequences in the sample specify the same CDR3. V is TRBV3-1 and J is TRBJ2-1, with TRBD2 as a possible D gene (5 bases). The CDR3 has 16 amino acids. Trimming shortened V by 1 base and J by 4 bases, and 14 bases separated the two germline ends. CDR1 and CDR2 from the germline V gene are LGHDT and YNNKEL (reference sequence). CDR3 nucleotide sequence: TGTGCCAGCAGCCAAGCTTGGGCGGGCCCTTACAATGAGCAGTTCTTC. It translates to CASSQAWAGPYNEQFF.

In its sample, this clone was seen many times. V is TRBV11-3 and J is TRBJ2-1, with D perhaps TRBD1 (6 bases). The CDR3 sequence is 14 residues long. Germline CDR1 and CDR2: SGHNT and YENEEA. Trimming cost V 0 bases and J 12 bases, with 15 bases left between them. CDR3 protein: CASSLDGNRVGQFF. CDR3 bases: TGTGCCAGCAGCTTAGATGGGAACAGGGTAGGGCAGTTCTTC.

The sample holds many counts of this clone. The chain carries TRBV7-2 and TRBJ2-6; D gene ambiguous. Germline V gene sequence: CDR1 SGHTA, CDR2 FQGNSA. The CDR3 spans 19 residues. V was cut by 1 base and J by 0 bases, with 16 bases left in between. The CDR3 nucleotides read TGTGCCAGCAGCTTAGTCCTGGGCAGGATGAGCTCTGGGGCCAACGTCCTGACTTTC. Translating it yields CASSLVLGRMSSGANVLTF.

This clone showed up many times. This chain connects TRBV3-1 to TRBJ2-7, with D possibly matching TRBD2 (6 bases). The CDR3 is 15 amino acids. Germline assignment: CDR1 LGHDT and CDR2 YNNKEL (reference sequence). V was pared by 1 base and J by 0 bases, with 10 bases between. Here the CDR3 DNA reads TGTGCCAGCAGCCAAGTAAGGACTAACTCCTACGAGCAGTACTTC. Translating it yields CASSQVRTNSYEQYF.

This clone was counted ten times or more. This chain joins TRBV20-1 and TRBJ2-1; 9 positions agree with TRBD2. The CDR3 contains 15 residues. V lost 1 base to trimming and J lost 3 bases; unmatched junction nucleotides: 4. Germline CDR1 reads DFQATT; CDR2 reads SNEGSKA (reference sequence). The CDR3 sequence: CSARGLAGYYNEQFF. The CDR3 coding sequence is TGCAGTGCTAGAGGTCTAGCGGGGTACTACAATGAGCAGTTCTTC.

This clone has ten or more counts. V gene TRBV25-1 combines with J gene TRBJ2-7; D perhaps matches TRBD2 (6 bases). Germline loops: CDR1 MGHDK, CDR2 SYGVNS. V was trimmed by 7 bases and J by 3 bases, leaving 13 bases between them. This CDR3 is 13 amino acids long. The CDR3 sequence is CASTSLGGYEQYF. The CDR3 bases are TGTGCCAGCACCTCACTGGGGGGCTACGAGCAGTACTTC.

This clone was recorded many times. This chain uses TRBV28 with TRBJ2-7, with 8 bases matching TRBD1. V shed 7 bases, J shed 7 bases, and the junction held 6 bases outside the gene matches. This CDR3 region has 12 residues. In germline, CDR1 is MDHEN, CDR2 SYDVKM. The CDR3 DNA follows: TGTGCCAGCACCGCAGGGGGCAGGGAGCAGTACTTC. This translates into CASTAGGREQYF. Using reference TRBV28 and TRBJ2-7 for the parts outside the CDR3, the full variable domain is DVKVTQSSRYLVKRTGEKVFLECVQDMDHENMFWYRQDPGLGLRLIYFSYDVKMKEKGDIPEGYSVSREKKERFSLILESASTNQTSMYLCASTAGGREQYFGPGTRLTVT.

This clone was seen ten or more times. This sequence joins TRBV20-1 and TRBJ2-7; 10 bases are shared with TRBD1. The germline V gene encodes CDR1 DFQATT and CDR2 SNEGSKA (reference sequence). Losses at the gene ends were 6 bases for V and 3 bases for J; bases not matched to a gene: 8. The CDR3 runs to 14 residues. CDR3 protein: CSATLGQGIYEQYF. In DNA, the CDR3 is TGCAGTGCCACCCTGGGACAGGGGATCTACGAGCAGTACTTC.

As for this clone: No conserved phenylalanine or tryptophan ends this CDR3, so it is likely a read error. This chain links TRBV5-6 with TRBJ2-7; D tentatively fits TRBD1 or TRBD2 (5 bases each). This CDR3 has 15 residues. V was cut by 4 bases and J by 3 bases, with 17 bases left in between. CDR1 SGHDT and CDR2 YYEEEE come from the germline V gene. This chain's CDR3 is CASSPRGLGLYEQYL. The CDR3 coding sequence is TGTGCCAGCAGCCCTCGGGGTCTGGGGCTCTACGAGCAGTACCTC.

This clone has at least ten counts. The chain joins TRBV28 to TRBJ2-2, with 12 bases aligning to TRBD1. The germline gives CDR1 MDHEN, CDR2 SYDVKM. The CDR3 runs to 15 residues. The junction had 5 bases not matched to a gene; V was cut back by 6 bases and J by 6 bases. The CDR3 sequence: CASRGTGGLSGELFF. CDR3 bases: TGTGCCAGCAGGGGGACAGGGGGCCTCTCCGGGGAGCTGTTTTTT.

As regards this clone: A much more abundant neighbour one base away suggests this may be a read error. Other nucleotide sequences from this sample produce the same CDR3. The rearrangement links TRBV7-3 to TRBJ1-1; D is undetermined. In germline, CDR1 is SGHTA, CDR2 FQGTGA. The CDR3 sequence is 18 residues long. Trimming took off 3 bases at V and 0 bases at J, with 20 bases between the two ends. The CDR3 sequence is CASSFRAPDGWMNTEAFF. CDR3 sequence (DNA): TGTGCCAGCAGCTTTAGGGCGCCGGATGGCTGGATGAACACTGAAGCTTTCTTT. The full variable domain, rest sourced from reference TRBV7-3 and TRBJ1-1, is GAGVSQTPSNKVTEKGKYVELRCDPISGHTALYWYRQSLGQGPEFLIYFQGTGAADDSGLPNDRFFAVRPEGSVSTLKIQRTERGDSAVYLCASSFRAPDGWMNTEAFFGQGTRLTVV.

In this sample, this clone turned up many times. The V and J genes are TRBV6-1 and TRBJ2-7, with 7 bases fitting TRBD1. V lost 5 bases, J lost 0 bases, and 10 bases stayed unmatched. Germline CDR1 and CDR2: MNHNS and SASEGT. The CDR3 is 16 residues long. Written as DNA, the CDR3 is TGTGCCAGCAGTTCATCGGGACAGCAAAGCTCCTACGAGCAGTACTTC. Translating it yields CASSSSGQQSSYEQYF.

This clone has a handful of counts. This may come from a read error, since a much larger clone is one base off. The chain combines TRBV19 with TRBJ1-1; 9 nucleotides match TRBD1. The germline V gene has CDR1 LNHDA and CDR2 SQIVND (reference sequence). The CDR3 has 13 amino acids. The J segment lost 4 bases and the V segment lost 10 bases, leaving 7 bases of the junction unmatched. The CDR3 DNA sequence: TGTGCCAAGAGAACAGGGGGCATCACTGAAGCTTTCTTT. Translated, it gives CAKRTGGITEAFF.

This clone was detected many times. The chain recombines TRBV28 with TRBJ1-5; D remains ambiguous. V lost 5 bases and J 5 bases, leaving 13 bases between the germline ends. Germline V gene sequence: CDR1 MDHEN, CDR2 SYDVKM. The CDR3 length is 14 residues. The CDR3 protein is CASSPNRDHQPQHF. CDR3 bases: TGTGCCAGCAGTCCAAACCGGGATCATCAGCCCCAGCATTTT.